Each of the 9 T cell receptor beta chains below was sequenced from the same sample in a study of PD-1 blockade in mismatch repair-deficient tumors. Profiled with immunoSEQ multiplex PCR; TCRdb holds only in-frame clones, not every one. This table holds under 95,000 clones, 70% to 90% found once. Sequences were derived from peripheral blood, sampled 44 weeks after starting pembrolizumab. These receptors all stem from an adult with mismatch repair-deficient cancer.

V gene TRBV19 combines with J gene TRBJ2-6; TRBD2 matches at 13 bases. This CDR3 region has 18 residues. Germline V CDR1 and CDR2: LNHDA, SQIVND (reference sequence). V was clipped by 7 bases and J by 0 bases; unmatched bases: 6. The CDR3 DNA sequence: TGTGCCAGTACCGACGGGACTAGCGGGATCTCTGGGGCCAACGTCCTGACTTTC. It translates to CASTDGTSGISGANVLTF.

The V call is TRBV5-6, the J call TRBJ2-1; D remains ambiguous. This CDR3 is 13 amino acids long. V shed 0 bases and J shed 6 bases, with 7 bases lying between them. Germline assignment: CDR1 SGHDT and CDR2 YYEEEE. The CDR3 bases are TGTGCCAGCAGCTTGGAACCCCTCAATGAGCAGTTCTTC. Translation: CASSLEPLNEQFF.

The chain carries TRBV9 and TRBJ2-2; 7 bases are shared with TRBD2. Germline values: CDR1 SGDLS, CDR2 YYNGEE. The V segment lost 0 bases and the J segment 7 bases; nucleotides outside the gene matches: 15. The CDR3 sequence is 18 residues long. The CDR3 DNA is TGTGCCAGCAGCGTAGGGATTGGAAGGGCGGGAGAGAGCGGGGAGCTGTTTTTT. It yields the protein CASSVGIGRAGESGELFF.

V gene TRBV6-1 combines with J gene TRBJ1-1; D not resolved. V was pared by 5 bases and J by 2 bases, with 15 bases between. The length of the CDR3 is 15 residues. Germline values: CDR1 MNHNS, CDR2 SASEGT. CDR3 bases: TGTGCCAGCAGTAGATCATCGGGGTTAAACACTGAAGCTTTCTTT. Translating gives CASSRSSGLNTEAFF.

The chain combines TRBV30 with TRBJ2-1, with 7 bases that match TRBD2. CDR1 and CDR2 from the germline V gene are GTSNPN and SVGIG (reference sequence). V shed 1 base and J 6 bases; nucleotides not matched to a gene: 6. The CDR3 loop spans 14 amino acids. The CDR3 coding sequence is TGTGCCTGGAGTGGGGTGAGCGGGACCAATGAGCAGTTCTTC. Translating it yields CAWSGVSGTNEQFF.

In its sample, this clone was seen a few times. This chain links TRBV5-1 with TRBJ2-7; 8 bases match TRBD1. Germline CDR1 and CDR2: SGHRS and YFSETQ. V shed 3 bases and J 3 bases; nucleotides not matched to a gene: 11. This CDR3 is built from 16 residues. As DNA, the CDR3 is TGCGCCAGCAGCTCAGGGGCCCGGGACAGGATCTACGAGCAGTACTTC. Its translation is CASSSGARDRIYEQYF. The variable domain in full, completed from reference TRBV5-1 and TRBJ2-7, reads KAGVTQTPRYLIKTRGQQVTLSCSPISGHRSVSWYQQTPGQGLQFLFEYFSETQRNKGNFPGRFSGRQFSNSRSEMNVSTLELGDSALYLCASSSGARDRIYEQYFGPGTRLTVT.

The genes are TRBV5-4 and TRBJ2-7, with D possibly being TRBD1 or TRBD2 (5 bases each). The V and J ends lost 0 bases and 2 bases respectively, with 12 bases between them. Germline-derived CDR1 and CDR2 are SGHNT and YYREEE (reference sequence). The CDR3 runs to 15 residues. This CDR3 reads CASSLGLGTAYEQYF. The CDR3 DNA reads as TGTGCCAGCAGCTTGGGGCTAGGGACGGCCTACGAGCAGTACTTC. The variable domain in full, with the rest retrieved from reference TRBV5-4 and TRBJ2-7, is ETGVTQSPTHLIKTRGQQVTLRCSSQSGHNTVSWYQQALGQGPQFIFQYYREEENGRGNFPPRFSGLQFPNYSSELNVNALELDDSALYLCASSLGLGTAYEQYFGPGTRLTVT.

This chain joins TRBV6-5 and TRBJ1-2; D may be TRBD1 (5 bases). Between the trimmed V and J ends, which lost 0 bases and 5 bases, there was a span of 13 bases. Per the germline V gene, CDR1 is MNHEY and CDR2 is SVGAGI. This CDR3 spans 15 amino acids. The CDR3 spells CASSYSSGGVYGYTF. Written as DNA, the CDR3 is TGTGCCAGCAGTTACTCGAGCGGAGGGGTGTATGGCTACACCTTC.

The chain employs TRBV7-3 and TRBJ2-3; TRBD2 might be the D (5 bases). V lost 6 bases and J lost 9, with 19 bases in between. This CDR3 has 14 residues. Germline V lookup: CDR1 SGHTA, CDR2 FQGTGA. This chain's CDR3 is CASSPSGLFATQYF. The CDR3 nucleotides read TGTGCCAGCAGTCCCTCCGGACTTTTTGCCACGCAGTATTTT.